One and the same sample provided the 14 T cell receptor beta chains below, sequenced in a study of T cell changes during pregnancy in multiple sclerosis. Produced via immunoSEQ multiplex PCR; TCRdb's table is partial and in-frame only. The sample records tens of thousands of clones, over 90% being singletons. The sample in question was CD8+ T cells from peripheral blood mononuclear cells, obtained in the third trimester of pregnancy. The origin of the receptors is a female donor with multiple sclerosis, enrolled in a pregnancy study.

The J gene is TRBJ2-1, the V gene TRBV7-8; TRBD1 matches at 7 bases. Per the germline V gene, CDR1 is SGHVS and CDR2 is FQNEAQ. The junction had 5 bases not matched to a gene; V was cut back by 3 bases and J by 0 bases. The CDR3 extends over 16 amino acids. This CDR3 is CASSFSDRSSYNEQFF. In nucleotides, the CDR3 is TGTGCCAGCAGCTTCTCGGACAGGAGCTCCTACAATGAGCAGTTCTTC. Combining the CDR3 with reference TRBV7-8 and TRBJ2-1 gives the whole variable domain GAGVSQSPRYKVAKRGQDVALRCDPISGHVSLFWYQQALGQGPEFLTYFQNEAQLDKSGLPSDRFFAERPEGSVSTLKIQRTQQEDSAVYLCASSFSDRSSYNEQFFGPGTRLTVL.

The CDR3 DNA follows: TGTGCCAGTAGTATATGGACTAGCGGGAGGGAGGAGCAGTTCTTC. It specifies CASSIWTSGREEQFF. The chain recombines TRBV19 with TRBJ2-1, with 15 nucleotides matching TRBD2. The CDR3 sequence is 15 residues long. V lost 2 bases, J lost 10 bases, and 3 bases stayed unmatched. The germline V gene encodes CDR1 LNHDA and CDR2 SQIVND (reference sequence).

The chain has TRBV27 and TRBJ2-2, with D possibly matching TRBD1 (6 bases). Deletions cut 4 bases from V and 5 bases from J, with 8 bases between. The CDR3 contains 13 residues. Germline assignment: CDR1 MNHEY and CDR2 SMNVEV (reference sequence). CDR3 sequence: CASSWGRTGELFF. CDR3 nucleotides: TGTGCCAGCAGTTGGGGGCGTACCGGGGAGCTGTTTTTT.

The genes are TRBV19 and TRBJ1-2, with D unresolved. This CDR3 has 15 amino acids. V was shortened by 2 bases and J by 4 bases, with 14 bases between the two germline ends. Per the germline V gene, CDR1 is LNHDA and CDR2 is SQIVND (reference sequence). CDR3 sequence reads: CASSITVGVAYGYTF. CDR3 nucleotides: TGTGCCAGTAGTATAACGGTTGGAGTAGCCTATGGCTACACCTTC.

The V and J genes are TRBV5-4 and TRBJ1-1, with TRBD1 matching 9 bases. The V and J ends lost 3 bases and 3 bases, in that order; junction bases with no gene match: 3. The CDR3 consists of 14 residues. Germline CDR1 SGHNT, CDR2 YYREEE (reference sequence). The CDR3 protein is CASSWGQGDTEAFF. The CDR3 nucleotides are TGTGCCAGCAGCTGGGGACAGGGTGACACTGAAGCTTTCTTT.

The V and J genes are TRBV5-1 and TRBJ1-1, with TRBD1 matching 8 bases. J was trimmed by 3 bases and V by 3 bases; bases with no gene match: 7. From germline, CDR1 is SGHRS and CDR2 YFSETQ. CDR3 length: 15 amino acids. CDR3 DNA: TGCGCCAGCAGCTCTCAGGGGGCGGATTACACTGAAGCTTTCTTT. Protein: CASSSQGADYTEAFF.

This clone was observed a single time. The chain uses TRBV10-2 and TRBJ2-3; 10 nucleotides line up with TRBD1. CDR3 size: 14 residues. The V gene end was trimmed by 4 bases and the J gene end by 5 bases; junction bases not matched to a gene: 3. Germline assignment: CDR1 WSHSY and CDR2 SAAADI. CDR3 DNA sequence: TGCGCCAGCAGTGGACAGGGGGCAGGAGATACGCAGTATTTT. It yields the protein CASSGQGAGDTQYF.

The V call is TRBV28, the J call TRBJ2-5; the match to TRBD2 covers 8 bases. V lost 4 bases to trimming and J lost 7 bases; unmatched junction nucleotides: 11. Per germline, CDR1 MDHEN and CDR2 SYDVKM. The CDR3 is 15 residues long. CDR3 coding DNA: TGTGCCAGCAGTTACCTCGGGAGGGCCTCAGGGACCCAGTACTTC. Protein sequence: CASSYLGRASGTQYF.

The chain uses TRBV9 and TRBJ2-7, with 14 bases that match TRBD2. The junction had 8 bases not matched to a gene; V was cut back by 0 bases and J by 3 bases. The germline CDR1 and CDR2 sequences are SGDLS and YYNGEE. The CDR3 covers 18 residues. Here the CDR3 reads CASSVEGEGLAGVYEQYF. CDR3 nucleotide sequence: TGTGCCAGCAGCGTAGAGGGGGAGGGACTAGCGGGAGTCTACGAGCAGTACTTC.

CDR3 DNA sequence: TGCGCCAGCAGTTGGTTAGCGGGACTCACAGATACGCAGTATTTT. Protein sequence: CASSWLAGLTDTQYF. This chain joins TRBV10-2 and TRBJ2-3; 8 bases match TRBD2. The CDR3 has 15 amino acids. CDR1 is WSHSY and CDR2 is SAAADI in the germline V gene. J lost 2 bases, V lost 5 bases, and 6 bases had no gene match.

The rearrangement joins TRBV6-4 to TRBJ1-2; D gene ambiguous. V gave up 3 bases and J gave up 7 bases, with 15 bases separating them. This CDR3 contains 14 residues. Germline-derived CDR1 and CDR2 are MRHNA and SNTAGT. This chain's CDR3 is CASSEGRGIRGYTF. The CDR3 DNA reads TGTGCCAGCAGTGAAGGGCGGGGTATCCGTGGCTACACCTTC.

The V call is TRBV9, the J call TRBJ2-1; 9 nucleotides match TRBD2. From germline, CDR1 is SGDLS and CDR2 YYNGEE. With V trimmed by 3 bases and J by 1 base, 5 bases remained unmatched. The CDR3 has 16 residues. CDR3 region: CASSEFLAGSYNEQFF. CDR3 nucleotide sequence: TGTGCCAGCAGCGAATTCCTAGCGGGATCCTACAATGAGCAGTTCTTC.

The chain has TRBV27 and TRBJ1-2; 7 positions agree with TRBD1. Germline V gene lookup returns CDR1 MNHEY and CDR2 SMNVEV (reference sequence). CDR3 length equals 13 residues. The junction had 10 bases not matched to a gene; V was cut back by 8 bases and J by 7 bases. The CDR3 DNA is TGTGCCAGCGCAAGACAGGGCGCAGGTGGCTACACCTTC. Protein sequence: CASARQGAGGYTF.

The chain uses TRBV1 and TRBJ2-1; the listed D gene, TRBD2, was not tested against the DNA. TRBV1 is a known pseudogene. CDR3 length: 11 amino acids. CDR3: CTSSQDSAGFF. CDR3 coding DNA: TGCACCAGCAGCCAAGACTCGGCGGGGTTCTTC.